The next 29 T cell receptor beta chains were all read from a single sample in a study of blood T cell repertoires in COVID-19 (dated by TCRdb to about 2020). Receptor amplification or capture employed the immunoSEQ multiplex PCR assay. TCRdb retrieved this table from immuneACCESS and kept in-frame rearrangements only. Not all clones are present; in checked studies, unresolved V genes account for under half, and no reason is known for the remainder. For this sample there are nearly 250,000 clones; about 83% appear just once. The ten largest clones add up to roughly 2% of the sample. Sample: PBMCs or T cells enriched from blood (not recorded which). These receptors were collected from a woman aged 45-65 years who had recovered from COVID-19.

The chain couples TRBV5-4 to TRBJ2-1, with TRBD2 as a possible D gene (5 bases). This CDR3 spans 13 amino acids. Trimming stripped 0 bases from V and 6 bases from J, with 7 bases between. Germline V gene sequence: CDR1 SGHNT, CDR2 YYREEE (reference sequence). The CDR3 DNA is TGTGCCAGCAGCTTGGTCGGGGTCAATGAGCAGTTCTTC. Translating it yields CASSLVGVNEQFF.

V and J are TRBV5-4 and TRBJ1-2; TRBD1 agrees at 10 bases. Germline-derived CDR1 and CDR2 are SGHNT and YYREEE (reference sequence). Trimming removed 5 bases from V and 1 base from J; junction bases left unmatched: 5. The CDR3 is 15 residues long. The CDR3 sequence: CASRPGTGVNYGYTF. The CDR3 bases are TGTGCCAGCAGGCCCGGGACAGGGGTTAACTATGGCTACACCTTC.

The CDR3 DNA sequence: TGTGCCAGTAGTATTGCGGCCCACACTGAAGCTTTCTTT. It translates to CASSIAAHTEAFF. The genes are TRBV19 and TRBJ1-1; D is ambiguous. Germline V CDR1 and CDR2: LNHDA, SQIVND (reference sequence). V was shortened by 3 bases and J by 3 bases, with 8 bases between the two germline ends. CDR3 length equals 13 residues.

J is TRBJ2-5 and V is TRBV14; TRBD2 matches at 13 bases. J was trimmed by 5 bases and V by 4 bases; bases with no gene match: 10. Germline assignment: CDR1 SGHDN and CDR2 FVKESK. This CDR3 spans 17 amino acids. Written as DNA, the CDR3 is TGTGCCAGCAGCCCCGCCAGACTAGCGGGAGGAGGGGAGACCCAGTACTTC. Encoded protein: CASSPARLAGGGETQYF.

This clone has only a few counts. The V and J genes are TRBV4-3 and TRBJ2-7; the D is unclear. In germline, CDR1 is LGHNA, CDR2 YSLEER. The CDR3 extends over 13 amino acids. The V and J ends lost 0 bases and 6 bases respectively, with 9 bases between them. The CDR3 DNA sequence: TGCGCCAGCAGCCAAGAGCCAAGCACCGAGCAGTACTTC. Translating it yields CASSQEPSTEQYF.

The rearrangement joins TRBV11-1 to TRBJ2-5, with TRBD1 matching 10 bases. After removal of 3 bases from V and 4 bases from J, the junction contained 2 bases not matched to a gene. The CDR3 runs 14 residues. CDR1 is SGHAT, CDR2 FQDESV, per germline (reference sequence). The CDR3 nucleotides read TGTGCCAGCAGCTTGGGACAGGGGCGAGAGACCCAGTACTTC. This encodes CASSLGQGRETQYF.

V usage is TRBV2 and J usage is TRBJ2-3; 11 positions match TRBD2. Losses at the gene ends were 7 bases for V and 4 bases for J; bases not matched to a gene: 10. The CDR3 is 16 amino acids. Germline CDR1 and CDR2: SNHLY and FYNNEI. For the CDR3, the DNA is TGTGCCAGCACCCGACAACTAGCGGGGGCCGCAGATACGCAGTATTTT. Translation: CASTRQLAGAADTQYF.

The CDR3 here is CASSQVRGASANYGYTF. The CDR3 coding sequence is TGCGCCAGCAGCCAAGTGCGGGGGGCCAGTGCTAACTATGGCTACACCTTC. V usage is TRBV4-3 and J usage is TRBJ1-2; the D gene is possibly TRBD1 (6 bases). Germline-derived CDR1 and CDR2 are LGHNA and YSLEER. Between the trimmed V and J ends, which lost 1 base and 0 bases, there was a span of 15 bases. The CDR3 covers 17 residues.

The rearrangement uses TRBV12-3 or TRBV12-4 and TRBJ2-1; possible D gene TRBD2, 6 bases. V was pared by 2 bases and J by 4 bases, with 6 bases between. CDR3 length: 13 amino acids. This CDR3 is CASSLSGYNEQFF. The CDR3 nucleotides are TGTGCCAGCAGTTTAAGCGGGTACAATGAGCAGTTCTTC.

This rearrangement joins TRBV5-1 to TRBJ2-5, with unresolved D. The length of the CDR3 is 14 residues. Trimming left V 0 bases short and J 1 base short, with 7 bases between. Germline values: CDR1 SGHRS, CDR2 YFSETQ. The DNA for the CDR3 is TGCGCCAGCAGCTTGGAGGTAGCCCAAGAGACCCAGTACTTC. It codes for CASSLEVAQETQYF.

The count of this clone is one. The gene calls are TRBV7-3 and TRBJ2-2, with 9 bases matching TRBD2. Per germline, CDR1 SGHTA and CDR2 FQGTGA. The CDR3 consists of 17 residues. With 3 bases clipped from V and 1 base from J, the junction kept 6 bases outside the gene matches. As DNA, the CDR3 is TGTGCCAGCAGCTTTCATAGCGGGGGCGTGAACACCGGGGAGCTGTTTTTT. Its translation: CASSFHSGGVNTGELFF.

The chain recombines TRBV30 with TRBJ1-3; perhaps TRBD1 as D (5 bases). Germline V gene sequence: CDR1 GTSNPN, CDR2 SVGIG (reference sequence). Trimming removed 3 bases from V and 2 bases from J, with 8 bases in between. CDR3 size: 13 residues. CDR3 DNA sequence: TGTGCCTGGAGATGGACACCTGGAAACACCATATATTTT. It codes for CAWRWTPGNTIYF.

The chain has TRBV4-3 and TRBJ1-2, with D perhaps matching TRBD1 (5 bases). The CDR3 loop spans 13 amino acids. With 4 bases removed from V and 8 bases from J, the gap between germline ends came to 14 bases. Germline assignment: CDR1 LGHNA and CDR2 YSLEER. CDR3 sequence (DNA): TGCGCCAGCAGCCGGACACTATCACGGGGCTACACCTTC. Translating it yields CASSRTLSRGYTF.

This clone appeared once. CDR3 sequence reads: CASSPSGAGELFF. In nucleotides, the CDR3 is TGTGCCAGCAGTCCCTCAGGGGCCGGGGAGCTGTTTTTT. The chain links TRBV3-1 (or the pseudogene TRBV3-2) to TRBJ2-2, with D perhaps matching TRBD1 (6 bases). The CDR3 is made up of 13 amino acids. With 6 bases removed from V and 6 bases from J, the gap between germline ends came to 11 bases. Germline assignment: CDR1 LGHDT and CDR2 YNNKEL (reference sequence).

The rearrangement joins TRBV7-9 to TRBJ2-1, with 8 bases identical to TRBD1. The CDR3 extends over 14 amino acids. Losses at the gene ends were 7 bases for V and 5 bases for J; bases not matched to a gene: 7. CDR1 and CDR2 from the germline V gene are SEHNR and FQNEAQ (reference sequence). CDR3 amino acids: CASTMTGVDNEQFF. CDR3 coding DNA: TGTGCCAGCACTATGACAGGGGTGGACAATGAGCAGTTCTTC.

This chain uses TRBV6-6 with TRBJ1-1; D unclear. V lost 6 bases, J lost 1 base, and 12 bases lay in between. The CDR3 is 14 amino acids. The germline V gene encodes CDR1 MNHNY and CDR2 SVGAGI (reference sequence). CDR3 amino acids: CASSPFNRNTEAFF. CDR3 sequence (DNA): TGTGCCAGCAGCCCATTTAACAGGAACACTGAAGCTTTCTTT.

As regards this clone: The same CDR3 also results from other DNA sequences found in this sample. The chain uses TRBV7-8 and TRBJ1-2, with D possibly matching TRBD1 (5 bases). Trimming took 5 bases from V and 2 from J, leaving 9 bases between them. In germline, CDR1 is SGHVS, CDR2 FQNEAQ. CDR3 length: 13 amino acids. The CDR3 DNA is TGTGCCAGCAGCCTGGACAAGAACTATGGCTACACCTTC. The encoded protein is CASSLDKNYGYTF. Based on the CDR3 plus reference TRBV7-8 and TRBJ1-2, the full variable domain is GAGVSQSPRYKVAKRGQDVALRCDPISGHVSLFWYQQALGQGPEFLTYFQNEAQLDKSGLPSDRFFAERPEGSVSTLKIQRTQQEDSAVYLCASSLDKNYGYTFGSGTRLTVV.

The chain has TRBV6-6 and TRBJ1-5, with 7 bases fitting TRBD1. This CDR3 has 17 amino acids. Unmatched junction bases numbered 10, after V lost 5 bases and J lost 0 bases. From germline, CDR1 is MNHNY and CDR2 SVGAGI (reference sequence). This chain's CDR3 is CASSRTGTANSNQPQHF. Written as DNA, the CDR3 is TGTGCCAGCAGTCGCACCGGGACAGCGAATAGCAATCAGCCCCAGCATTTT.

This chain uses TRBV5-6 with TRBJ2-7; D remains ambiguous. Germline CDR1 and CDR2: SGHDT and YYEEEE. The CDR3 is 11 amino acids. Deletions cut 4 bases from V and 0 bases from J, with 2 bases between. The CDR3 region is CASSHSYEQYF. In DNA, the CDR3 is TGTGCCAGCAGCCACTCCTACGAGCAGTACTTC.

The CDR3 DNA reads TGTGCCAGCTCACCACCGGTTAGCGGGAGGGCCGGGAAGACCCAGTACTTC. It is translated as CASSPPVSGRAGKTQYF. V usage is TRBV18 and J usage is TRBJ2-5; 11 bases agree with TRBD2. The V and J ends lost 0 bases and 6 bases, in that order; junction bases with no gene match: 9. CDR1 and CDR2 from the germline V gene are KGHSH and LQKENI. The CDR3 is made up of 17 amino acids. Filled out from reference TRBV18 and TRBJ2-5, the complete variable domain reads NAGVMQNPRHLVRRRGQEARLRCSPMKGHSHVYWYRQLPEEGLKFMVYLQKENIIDESGMPKERFSAEFPKEGPSILRIQQVVRGDSAAYFCASSPPVSGRAGKTQYFGPGTRLLVL.

The chain has TRBV6-5 and TRBJ1-1; a weak D match, TRBD1 (6 bases). V was trimmed by 0 bases and J by 0 bases, leaving 8 bases between them. Germline V gene data show CDR1 as MNHEY and CDR2 as SVGAGI. This CDR3 has 15 amino acids. The CDR3 DNA is TGTGCCAGCAGTTACTCAGGACAGTTGAACACTGAAGCTTTCTTT. Its protein is CASSYSGQLNTEAFF.

This chain uses TRBV2 with TRBJ1-1; 7 bases are a match to TRBD1. V lost 4 bases and J lost 12; bases outside the gene matches: 8. Per germline, CDR1 SNHLY and CDR2 FYNNEI. The CDR3 runs 12 residues. This CDR3 is CASSVDRLKTFF. CDR3 DNA: TGTGCCAGCAGTGTGGACAGGCTTAAAACTTTCTTT. The whole variable domain, filled in from reference TRBV2 and TRBJ1-1, reads EPEVTQTPSHQVTQMGQEVILRCVPISNHLYFYWYRQILGQKVEFLVSFYNNEISEKSEIFDDQFSVERPDGSNFTLKIRSTKLEDSAMYFCASSVDRLKTFFGQGTRLTVV.

V is TRBV13 and J is TRBJ1-2; TRBD1 might be the D (6 bases). This CDR3 spans 12 amino acids. Germline loops: CDR1 PRHDT, CDR2 FYEKMQ (reference sequence). V was shortened by 5 bases and J by 7 bases, with 11 bases between the two germline ends. CDR3 nucleotide sequence: TGTGCCAGCAGCATATCAGGGGTTGGCTACACCTTC. Translated, it gives CASSISGVGYTF.

The V gene is TRBV9, the J gene TRBJ2-3; 8 nucleotides match TRBD1. The germline gives CDR1 SGDLS, CDR2 YYNGEE. V trimming: 4 bases; J trimming: 1 base; junction bases outside the gene matches: 8. CDR3 size: 16 residues. The CDR3 is CASSTTATGGTDTQYF. The CDR3 nucleotides are TGTGCCAGCAGCACAACGGCGACAGGGGGCACAGATACGCAGTATTTT.

V usage is TRBV7-9 and J usage is TRBJ1-1, with D unresolved. Trimming left V 1 base short and J 8 bases short, with 11 bases between. Per the germline V gene, CDR1 is SEHNR and CDR2 is FQNEAQ (reference sequence). The CDR3 length is 13 residues. DNA for the CDR3: TGTGCCAGCAGCTTAGGAGGGCAGCGCGAAGCTTTCTTT. Protein sequence: CASSLGGQREAFF. Looking up the rest from reference TRBV7-9 and TRBJ1-1 gives the full variable domain: DTGVSQNPRHKITKRGQNVTFRCDPISEHNRLYWYRQTLGQGPEFLTYFQNEAQLEKSRLLSDRFSAERPKGSFSTLEIQRTEQGDSAMYLCASSLGGQREAFFGQGTRLTVV.

This clone was seen only a few times. This rearrangement joins TRBV6-5 to TRBJ1-2; D possibly corresponds to TRBD1 (5 bases). Germline loops: CDR1 MNHEY, CDR2 SVGAGI. Deletions cut 11 bases from V and 1 base from J, with 17 bases between. The CDR3 sequence is 14 residues long. CDR3 region: CASKGQGGNYGYTF. CDR3 bases: TGTGCCTCTAAGGGGCAGGGAGGTAACTATGGCTACACCTTC.

Comment on this clone: Possible read error: a much larger clone is one base away. Here the CDR3 DNA reads TGTGCCAGCAGCTTAGACAGGAACACTGAAGCTTTCTTT. Residues: CASSLDRNTEAFF. The chain joins TRBV7-9 to TRBJ1-1, with no clear D. The germline V gene encodes CDR1 SEHNR and CDR2 FQNEAQ (reference sequence). The length of the CDR3 is 13 residues. The V end lost 1 base, the J end lost 1 base, and 4 bases lay between the germline ends.

This clone came up once. The CDR3 DNA sequence: TGTGCCAGCAGCTTGGGACAACTTGCAACTAATGAAAAACTGTTTTTT. Residues: CASSLGQLATNEKLFF. The V call is TRBV5-6, the J call TRBJ1-4; D gene ambiguous. V was trimmed by 0 bases and J by 0 bases, leaving 9 bases between them. This CDR3 spans 16 amino acids. Per germline, CDR1 SGHDT and CDR2 YYEEEE.

Only a few counts were recorded for this clone. CDR3 nucleotide sequence: TGTGCCACCCGCTCCGGGACAGCCCAAGAGACCCAGTACTTC. Translated: CATRSGTAQETQYF. This chain joins TRBV15 and TRBJ2-5, with 7 positions matching TRBD1. Trimming at V came to 8 bases and at J to 1 base, leaving 7 bases not matched to a gene. Germline V lookup: CDR1 LNHNV, CDR2 YYDKDF (reference sequence). This CDR3 spans 14 amino acids.